This TCR beta chain was sequenced for a study of PD-1 blockade in classical Hodgkin lymphoma. For the study at large: Patients were infused with nivolumab 3 mg/kg every 2 weeks.

Study outcomes and limitations: Newly diagnosed patients and complete responders had comparable diversity at baseline. Reported findings placed baseline TCR diversity lower in newly diagnosed patients (compared with healthy donors). Exclusion removed patients who began nivolumab under 1 year after ASCT.

Sample time point: cycle 4 day 1 (C4D1), after less than 7 weeks of nivolumab. Each patient relapsed following autologous stem cell transplantation, and prior brentuximab vedotin exposure differed. Generated by immunoSEQ multiplex PCR, the TCRdb table keeps only in-frame clones and is missing some. The sample carries 13,000 to 15,000 clones, roughly 80% recorded once. Notes on this clone: Its specificity is unknown.

Germline assignment: CDR1 LGHNA and CDR2 YSLEER. This CDR3 contains 18 residues. Trimming cost V 3 bases and J 3 bases, with 20 bases left between them. The rearrangement links TRBV4-3 to TRBJ1-4, with no clear D. The specimen comprised peripheral blood mononuclear cells (PBMCs), sampled before the fourth cycle of nivolumab. The source is a human donor with classical Hodgkin lymphoma. Written as DNA, the CDR3 is TGCGCCAGCAGCCATGGCGCTGGGTCTCTTCTTTCTAATGAAAAACTGTTTTTT. Amino acid sequence: CASSHGAGSLLSNEKLFF.